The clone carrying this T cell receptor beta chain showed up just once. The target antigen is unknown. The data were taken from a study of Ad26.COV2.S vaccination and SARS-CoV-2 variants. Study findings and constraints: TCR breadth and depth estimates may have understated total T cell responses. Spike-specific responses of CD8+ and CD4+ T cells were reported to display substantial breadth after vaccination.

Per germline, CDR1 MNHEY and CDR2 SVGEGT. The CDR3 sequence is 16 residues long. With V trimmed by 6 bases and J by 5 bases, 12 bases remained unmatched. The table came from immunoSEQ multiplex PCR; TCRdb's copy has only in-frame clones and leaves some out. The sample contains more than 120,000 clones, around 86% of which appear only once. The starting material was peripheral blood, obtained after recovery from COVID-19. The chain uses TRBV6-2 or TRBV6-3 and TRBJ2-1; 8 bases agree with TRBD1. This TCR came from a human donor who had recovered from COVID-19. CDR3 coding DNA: TGTGCCAGCAGATACGGCGGACAGGGTACGGACAATGAGCAGTTCTTC. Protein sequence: CASRYGGQGTDNEQFF.